The present TCR beta chain was sequenced within a study of cytomegalovirus exposure and HLA in healthy donors. Across the study: T cells numbering 150 million to 200 million yielded around 120 million unique TCR beta sequences in an earlier analysis. General study results and limits: In an earlier analysis, most TCR beta V segments were productive about 87% or about 30% of the time. Some V segments (TRBV6-2 and TRBV6-3 among them) were excluded as indistinguishable. As was reported, the HLA-A and HLA-B alleles of most subjects were accurately predicted from TCR beta sequences.

About this clone itself: Its antigen is unidentified.

The ends were cut back, 5 bases at V and 5 bases at J, with 16 bases in the middle. Per the germline V gene, CDR1 is SGHDT and CDR2 is YYEEEE. The CDR3 is 14 residues long. The PCR was carried out with 60 Vbeta primers and 13 Jbeta primers. The data were produced by immunoSEQ multiplex PCR, yet TCRdb's version contains in-frame clones alone and is incomplete. This sample has roughly 99,000 clones, with about 74% found just once. V usage is TRBV5-6 and J usage is TRBJ1-2; D perhaps matches TRBD1 (5 bases). The sequenced sample was PBMCs. This TCR derives from a woman between 40 and 50 years old in good health and CMV-seropositive. CDR3 nucleotides: TGTGCCAGCAGTTCGACAGTTTATCCTTATGGCTACACCTTC. Its translation is CASSSTVYPYGYTF. The variable domain in full, with the rest retrieved from reference TRBV5-6 and TRBJ1-2, is DAGVTQSPTHLIKTRGQQVTLRCSPKSGHDTVSWYQQALGQGPQFIFQYYEEEERQRGNFPDRFSGHQFPNYSSELNVNALLLGDSALYLCASSSTVYPYGYTFGSGTRLTVV.